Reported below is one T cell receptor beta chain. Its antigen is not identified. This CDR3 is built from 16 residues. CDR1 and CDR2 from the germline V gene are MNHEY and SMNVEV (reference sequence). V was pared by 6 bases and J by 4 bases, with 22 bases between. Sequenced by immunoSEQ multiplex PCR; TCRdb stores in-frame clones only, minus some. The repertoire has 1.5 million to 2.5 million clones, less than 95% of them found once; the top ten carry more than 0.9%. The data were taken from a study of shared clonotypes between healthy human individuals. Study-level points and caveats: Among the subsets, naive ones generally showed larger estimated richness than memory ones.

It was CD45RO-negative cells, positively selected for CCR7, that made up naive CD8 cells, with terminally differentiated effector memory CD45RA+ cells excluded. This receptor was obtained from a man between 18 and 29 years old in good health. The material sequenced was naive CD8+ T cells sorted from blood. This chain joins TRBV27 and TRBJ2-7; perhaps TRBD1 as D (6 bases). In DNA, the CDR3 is TGTGCCAGCAGCAGAGATACAGGGATTGTGCTATACGAGCAGTACTTC. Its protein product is CASSRDTGIVLYEQYF.